A selection of T cell receptor beta chains follows, all from one sample in a study of blood T cell repertoires in COVID-19. Here immunoSEQ multiplex PCR was the method, and the copy in TCRdb shows in-frame clones only, minus some. The top ten hold 2.5% to 3% of the sample, which has around 320,000 clones, about 90% seen once. Input material: PBMCs or T cells enriched from blood (not recorded which). The origin of the receptors is a woman in her forties or fifties who had been exposed to COVID-19. CDR3s include the opening cysteine and the closing phenylalanine or tryptophan. A D gene is named only where the DNA matches it firmly. The listing skips clone size in some rows; elsewhere it reads once, few, many or a size class.

d_call: NA
v_call: TRBV19
j_call: TRBJ1-2
clone_size: NA
cdr3_nt: TGTGCCAGTAGTATCCCTGAGGGGGTTTCCAACTATGGCTACACCTTC
cdr3_aa: CASSIPEGVSNYGYTF

d_call: TRBD2
v_call: TRBV10-1
j_call: TRBJ2-2
clone_size: NA
cdr3_nt: TGCGCCAGCACGGGGCTAGCGGTCTCCGGGGAGCTGTTTTTT
cdr3_aa: CASTGLAVSGELFF

d_call: NA
v_call: TRBV27
j_call: TRBJ2-5
clone_size: NA
cdr3_nt: TGTGCCAGCAGTTCCAATCTTTTCAGGGAGGTCGGAGAGACCCAGTACTTC
cdr3_aa: CASSSNLFREVGETQYF

d_call: NA
v_call: TRBV3-1/TRBV3-2
j_call: TRBJ2-7
clone_size: NA
cdr3_nt: TGTGCCAGCAGCCAACGCCTCAGTCATGAGCAGTACTTC
cdr3_aa: CASSQRLSHEQYF

d_call: NA
v_call: TRBV4-1
j_call: TRBJ2-3
clone_size: NA
cdr3_nt: TGCGCCAGCAGCCACCCCCCGGGGAGGAGCACAGATACGCAGTATTTT
cdr3_aa: CASSHPPGRSTDTQYF

d_call: NA
v_call: TRBV15
j_call: TRBJ1-1
clone_size: NA
cdr3_nt: TGTGCCACCAGCAGAGTTCAGGGTGGGACTGAAGCTTTCTTT
cdr3_aa: CATSRVQGGTEAFF

d_call: TRBD1
v_call: TRBV7-2
j_call: TRBJ2-7
clone_size: NA
cdr3_nt: TGTGCCAGCAGCTTAGCGAAGGGGACAGGGGGATCCTACGAGCAGTACTTC
cdr3_aa: CASSLAKGTGGSYEQYF

d_call: TRBD1
v_call: TRBV7-2
j_call: TRBJ1-6
clone_size: NA
cdr3_nt: TGTGCCAGCAGCTTAGGGACAGGGCAGTCCTATAATTCACCCCTCCACTTT
cdr3_aa: CASSLGTGQSYNSPLHF

d_call: TRBD1
v_call: TRBV20-1
j_call: TRBJ1-2
clone_size: NA
cdr3_nt: TGCAGTGCTAGTTGGGCAGGGGGCCTATCCGGCTACACCTTC
cdr3_aa: CSASWAGGLSGYTF

d_call: NA
v_call: TRBV28
j_call: TRBJ1-1
clone_size: NA
cdr3_nt: TGTGCCAGCAGTTGGGGGGACGGTAGTTATGAAGCTTTCTTT
cdr3_aa: CASSWGDGSYEAFF

d_call: TRBD1
v_call: TRBV27
j_call: TRBJ1-6
clone_size: NA
cdr3_nt: TGTGCCAGCACGCCAGGACAGGGTAATTCACCCCTCCACTTT
cdr3_aa: CASTPGQGNSPLHF

d_call: TRBD1
v_call: TRBV2
j_call: TRBJ1-5
clone_size: once
cdr3_nt: TGTGCCAGCAGTTCAACAGGGGGCGGACGCAATCAGCCCCAGCATTTT
cdr3_aa: CASSSTGGGRNQPQHF

d_call: NA
v_call: TRBV19
j_call: TRBJ2-1
clone_size: NA
cdr3_nt: TGTGCCAGTAGTCCTCAACGACTGGGAGGCTCCTACAATGAGCAGTTCTTC
cdr3_aa: CASSPQRLGGSYNEQFF

d_call: NA
v_call: TRBV6-5
j_call: TRBJ1-1
clone_size: NA
cdr3_nt: TGTGCCAGCAGTTACATACAGGCGAACACTGAAGCTTTCTTT
cdr3_aa: CASSYIQANTEAFF

d_call: NA
v_call: TRBV5-4
j_call: TRBJ1-3
clone_size: NA
cdr3_nt: TGTGCCAGCAGCTCCGGGACTTCACTCTCTGGAAACACCATATATTTT
cdr3_aa: CASSSGTSLSGNTIYF

d_call: NA
v_call: TRBV5-4
j_call: TRBJ2-7
clone_size: few
cdr3_nt: TGTGCCAGCAGCTCCCGGACAGGAGGGTACGAGCAGTACTTC
cdr3_aa: CASSSRTGGYEQYF

d_call: TRBD2
v_call: TRBV5-1
j_call: TRBJ2-1
clone_size: NA
cdr3_nt: TGCGCCAGCAGCTTGGAAGGGGCAGCGGGGAATGAGCAGTTCTTC
cdr3_aa: CASSLEGAAGNEQFF

d_call: TRBD2
v_call: TRBV11-2
j_call: TRBJ2-3
clone_size: NA
cdr3_nt: TGTGCCAGCAGCTCGACTAGCGGGGGGGCCGGGGATACGCAGTATTTT
cdr3_aa: CASSSTSGGAGDTQYF

d_call: TRBD1
v_call: TRBV12-3/TRBV12-4
j_call: TRBJ1-3
clone_size: NA
cdr3_nt: TGTGCCAGCAGGACAGGGTCTGGAAACACCATATATTTT
cdr3_aa: CASRTGSGNTIYF

d_call: NA
v_call: TRBV27
j_call: TRBJ1-2
clone_size: NA
cdr3_nt: TGTGCCAGCAGAAATAATACCCTGAGGCAGCGACCACTATATGGCTACACCTTC
cdr3_aa: CASRNNTLRQRPLYGYTF

d_call: TRBD1
v_call: TRBV19
j_call: TRBJ1-4
clone_size: NA
cdr3_nt: TGTGCCAGTAGTGCTCATCCGGGACAGGGAACTGAAAAACTGTTTTTT
cdr3_aa: CASSAHPGQGTEKLFF

d_call: NA
v_call: TRBV3-1/TRBV3-2
j_call: TRBJ2-6
clone_size: NA
cdr3_nt: TGTGCCAGCAGCCAAGAGGGCAGGGGTTGGTCTGGGGCCAACGTCCTGACTTTC
cdr3_aa: CASSQEGRGWSGANVLTF

d_call: TRBD1
v_call: TRBV28
j_call: TRBJ2-2
clone_size: NA
cdr3_nt: TGTGCCAGCAGTCCGGACAGGGAGACGAACACCGGGGAGCTGTTTTTT
cdr3_aa: CASSPDRETNTGELFF

d_call: TRBD1
v_call: TRBV28
j_call: TRBJ1-1
clone_size: NA
cdr3_nt: TGTGCCAGCATTCCCGGACAGGGTGGCACTGAAGCTTTCTTT
cdr3_aa: CASIPGQGGTEAFF

d_call: NA
v_call: TRBV19
j_call: TRBJ2-2
clone_size: NA
cdr3_nt: TGTGCCAGTAGACCAACAGCCGCGAACACCGGGGAGCTGTTTTTT
cdr3_aa: CASRPTAANTGELFF

d_call: NA
v_call: TRBV5-3
j_call: TRBJ2-7
clone_size: NA
cdr3_nt: TGTGCCAGAAGCCTGGTCGCGGGAAGCTCCTACGAGCAGTACTTC
cdr3_aa: CARSLVAGSSYEQYF

d_call: NA
v_call: TRBV4-2
j_call: TRBJ2-2
clone_size: NA
cdr3_nt: TGTGCCAGCAGCCAAGATACAGCCGGGGAGCTGTTTTTT
cdr3_aa: CASSQDTAGELFF

d_call: TRBD1
v_call: TRBV28
j_call: TRBJ2-3
clone_size: NA
cdr3_nt: TGTGCCAGCAGTCTCCGGGACAGGGACACAGATACGCAGTATTTT
cdr3_aa: CASSLRDRDTDTQYF

d_call: TRBD2
v_call: TRBV19
j_call: TRBJ2-3
clone_size: NA
cdr3_nt: TGTGCCAGTAGTATCCGTTTAACAGGACTAGCGGGGGGCACAGATACGCAGTATTTT
cdr3_aa: CASSIRLTGLAGGTDTQYF

d_call: TRBD2
v_call: TRBV19
j_call: TRBJ2-3
clone_size: once
cdr3_nt: TGTGCCAGTAGTATCTCCCTAGCGGGGAGCACAGATACGCAGTATTTT
cdr3_aa: CASSISLAGSTDTQYF

d_call: NA
v_call: TRBV19
j_call: TRBJ2-7
clone_size: NA
cdr3_nt: TGTGCCAGTAGTATAGTTGGCGGCGCCGATAGTGCCTACGAGCAGTACTTC
cdr3_aa: CASSIVGGADSAYEQYF

d_call: NA
v_call: TRBV9
j_call: TRBJ2-2
clone_size: NA
cdr3_nt: TGTGCCAGCAGCAGCCCGAACACCGGGGAGCTGTTTTTT
cdr3_aa: CASSSPNTGELFF

d_call: NA
v_call: TRBV12-3/TRBV12-4
j_call: TRBJ2-6
clone_size: NA
cdr3_nt: TGTGCCAGCAGCAGGGCCAACGTCCTGACTTTC
cdr3_aa: CASSRANVLTF

d_call: NA
v_call: TRBV28
j_call: TRBJ1-2
clone_size: NA
cdr3_nt: TGTGCCAGTTCCCCCGGTGGGGGGGCTTGGGGCTACACCTTC
cdr3_aa: CASSPGGGAWGYTF

d_call: TRBD1
v_call: TRBV4-1
j_call: TRBJ1-5
clone_size: NA
cdr3_nt: TGCGCCAGCAGCCTGACCGGACAGGATAATCAGCCCCAGCATTTT
cdr3_aa: CASSLTGQDNQPQHF

d_call: NA
v_call: TRBV19
j_call: TRBJ1-2
clone_size: NA
cdr3_nt: TGTGCCAGTAGTATAGAGGCACAGCCTAACTATGGCTACACCTTC
cdr3_aa: CASSIEAQPNYGYTF

d_call: NA
v_call: TRBV6-1
j_call: TRBJ1-4
clone_size: NA
cdr3_nt: TGTGCCAGCAGTGAGGCGTTGACAGCTGCAACTAATGAAAAACTGTTTTTT
cdr3_aa: CASSEALTAATNEKLFF

d_call: TRBD1
v_call: TRBV30
j_call: TRBJ1-2
clone_size: NA
cdr3_nt: TGTGCCTGGGGGAGGGCCGGGACAGGGTCCTATGGCTACACCTTC
cdr3_aa: CAWGRAGTGSYGYTF

d_call: NA
v_call: TRBV5-8
j_call: TRBJ1-5
clone_size: NA
cdr3_nt: TGTGCCACCGCGGTGCGGGGTGGTCAGCCCCAGCATTTT
cdr3_aa: CATAVRGGQPQHF

d_call: NA
v_call: TRBV6-6
j_call: TRBJ2-7
clone_size: NA
cdr3_nt: TGTGCCAGCAGTTACTCGACTGCCTCCTACGAGCAGTACTTC
cdr3_aa: CASSYSTASYEQYF

d_call: NA
v_call: TRBV7-6
j_call: TRBJ2-5
clone_size: NA
cdr3_nt: TGTGCCTCCCAGGGAAAATGGTTGGAGACCCAGTACTTC
cdr3_aa: CASQGKWLETQYF

d_call: NA
v_call: TRBV7-9
j_call: TRBJ1-5
clone_size: NA
cdr3_nt: TGTGCCAGCAGCTCCTCAGGGGGCAATCAGCCCCAGCATTTT
cdr3_aa: CASSSSGGNQPQHF

d_call: NA
v_call: TRBV21-1
j_call: TRBJ2-3
clone_size: NA
cdr3_nt: TGTGCCAGCAGCAAACTCAGGGGTAGCACAGATACGCAGTATTTT
cdr3_aa: CASSKLRGSTDTQYF

d_call: NA
v_call: TRBV28
j_call: TRBJ2-5
clone_size: NA
cdr3_nt: TGTGCCAGCTGGGCGGGCGGTGGGGTTGGGGAGACCCAGTACTTC
cdr3_aa: CASWAGGGVGETQYF

d_call: TRBD2
v_call: TRBV19
j_call: TRBJ2-5
clone_size: NA
cdr3_nt: TGTGCCAGTAGTGGTGGCGGGGGGAACCCCGAGTACTTC
cdr3_aa: CASSGGGGNPEYF